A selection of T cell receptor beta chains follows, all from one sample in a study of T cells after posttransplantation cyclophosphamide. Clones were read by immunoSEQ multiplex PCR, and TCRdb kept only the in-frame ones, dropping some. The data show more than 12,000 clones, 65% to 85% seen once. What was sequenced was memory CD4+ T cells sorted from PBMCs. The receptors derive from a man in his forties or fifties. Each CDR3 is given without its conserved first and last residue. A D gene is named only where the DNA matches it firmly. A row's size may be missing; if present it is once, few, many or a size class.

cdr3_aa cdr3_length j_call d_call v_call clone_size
AWSARQGNEQY 11 NA TRBD1 TRBV30 NA
ASSLGLGNTEAF 12 TRBJ1-1 NA TRBV7-2 NA
ASSLYGKGEQY 11 TRBJ2-7 NA TRBV7-3 NA
ASSPIGGRTGYEQY 14 TRBJ2-7 NA TRBV21-1 few
ASSSDRASGNTIY 13 TRBJ1-3 NA TRBV7-2 NA
ASSTPGQEAF 10 TRBJ1-1 NA TRBV21-1 once
ASSFLSARGNTIY 13 TRBJ1-3 NA TRBV5-5 NA
ASSPSGEQPQH 11 TRBJ1-5 NA TRBV18 few
ASSFNGRGQPQH 12 TRBJ1-5 NA TRBV7-2 few
ASSLGLAGKGGSYEQY 16 NA TRBD2 TRBV5-1 NA
ASSLGIRDSGYT 12 TRBJ1-2 NA TRBV5-4 few
ATRAGLHYNEQF 12 TRBJ2-1 NA TRBV7-9 NA
ASSLQIEVQETQY 13 TRBJ2-5 NA TRBV13 NA
ASSLTGFGGYT 11 TRBJ1-2 NA TRBV5-1 NA
ASSRRLQGAYEQY 13 TRBJ2-7 TRBD1 TRBV18 NA
SVETLAASGTEAF 13 TRBJ1-1 NA TRBV29-1 NA
ASSLRGGTSTDTQY 14 TRBJ2-3 NA TRBV11-1 NA
ASSTDNSPLH 10 TRBJ1-6 NA TRBV2 NA
ASSTLLRGSNQPQH 14 TRBJ1-5 NA TRBV27 NA
ASSQVSRPPKAAF 13 TRBJ1-1 NA TRBV4-1 NA
SVGGGRTTYEQY 12 TRBJ2-7 NA TRBV29-1 NA
ASNSAGRGGYT 11 TRBJ1-2 NA TRBV5-6 NA